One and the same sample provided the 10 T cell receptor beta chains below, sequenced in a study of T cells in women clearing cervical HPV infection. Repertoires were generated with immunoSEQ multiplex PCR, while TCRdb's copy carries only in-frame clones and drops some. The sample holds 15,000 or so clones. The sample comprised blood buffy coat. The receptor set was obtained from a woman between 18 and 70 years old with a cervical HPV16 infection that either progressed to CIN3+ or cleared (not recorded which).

Incomplete CDR3 DNA: TGTGCCAGCAGCCAATTACTAGCGGGGGGGCCGGTCTACAATGAG. It encodes CASSQLLAGGPVYNE. The CDR3, in full, reads CASSQLLAGGPVYNEQFF. The genes are TRBV16 and TRBJ2-1; 13 bases match TRBD2. The read halts 3 residues ahead of the CDR3 end, with the missing end drawn from the germline J gene. J was trimmed by 3 bases and V by 1 base; bases with no gene match: 6. The CDR3 runs to 18 residues. CDR1 and CDR2 (germline): KGHSY, FQNENV.

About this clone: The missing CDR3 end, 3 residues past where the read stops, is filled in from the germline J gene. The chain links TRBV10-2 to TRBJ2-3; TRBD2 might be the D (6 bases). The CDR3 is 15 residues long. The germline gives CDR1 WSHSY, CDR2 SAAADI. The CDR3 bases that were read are TGCGCCAGCACTCCAAGCGGGTTCGGGGGAGAGACG. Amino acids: CASTPSGFGGET. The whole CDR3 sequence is CASTPSGFGGETQYF.

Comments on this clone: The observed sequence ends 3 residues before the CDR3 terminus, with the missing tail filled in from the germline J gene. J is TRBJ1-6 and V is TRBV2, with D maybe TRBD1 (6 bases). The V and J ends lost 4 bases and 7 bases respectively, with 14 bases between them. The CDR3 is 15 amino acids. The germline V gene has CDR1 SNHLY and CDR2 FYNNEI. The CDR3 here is CASSVQGTSNSPLHF. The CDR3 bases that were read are TGTGCCAGCAGTGTGCAGGGGACATCGAATTCACCC.

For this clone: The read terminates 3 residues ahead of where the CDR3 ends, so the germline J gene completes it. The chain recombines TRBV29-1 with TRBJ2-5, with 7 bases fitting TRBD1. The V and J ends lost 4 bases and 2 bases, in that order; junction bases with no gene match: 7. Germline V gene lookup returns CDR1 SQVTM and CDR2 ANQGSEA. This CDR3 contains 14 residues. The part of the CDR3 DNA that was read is TGCAGCGTTGCCCCCGGGACAGCACAAGAGACC. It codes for CSVAPGTAQET. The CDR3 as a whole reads CSVAPGTAQETQYF.

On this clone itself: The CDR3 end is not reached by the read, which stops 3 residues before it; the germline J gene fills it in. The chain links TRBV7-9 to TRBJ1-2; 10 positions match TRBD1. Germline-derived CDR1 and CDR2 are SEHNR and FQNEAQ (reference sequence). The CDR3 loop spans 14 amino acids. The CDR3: CASSPRDRGYDYTF. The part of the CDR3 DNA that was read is TGTGCCAGCAGCCCGAGGGACAGGGGTTACGAC.

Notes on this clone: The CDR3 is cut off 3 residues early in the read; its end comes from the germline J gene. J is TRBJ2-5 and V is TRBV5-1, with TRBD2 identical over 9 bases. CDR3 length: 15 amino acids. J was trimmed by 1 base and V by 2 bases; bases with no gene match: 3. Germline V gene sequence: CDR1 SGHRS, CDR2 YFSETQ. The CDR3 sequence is CASSLLAGVQETQYF. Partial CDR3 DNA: TGCGCCAGCAGCTTATTAGCGGGGGTCCAAGAGACC.

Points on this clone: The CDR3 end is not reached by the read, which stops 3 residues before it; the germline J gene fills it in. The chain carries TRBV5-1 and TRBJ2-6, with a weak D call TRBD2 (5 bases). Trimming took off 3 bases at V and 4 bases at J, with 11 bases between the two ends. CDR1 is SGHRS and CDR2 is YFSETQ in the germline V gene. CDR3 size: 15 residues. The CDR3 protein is CASSYGESGANVLTF. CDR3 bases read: TGCGCCAGCAGCTACGGGGAATCAGGGGCCAACGTC.

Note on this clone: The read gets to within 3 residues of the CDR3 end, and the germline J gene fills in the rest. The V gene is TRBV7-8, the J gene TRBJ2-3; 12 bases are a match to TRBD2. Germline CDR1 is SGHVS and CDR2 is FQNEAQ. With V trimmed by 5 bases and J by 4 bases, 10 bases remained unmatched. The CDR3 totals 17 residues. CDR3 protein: CASSVNLAGGPPDTQYF. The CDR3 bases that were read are TGTGCCAGCAGCGTCAATCTAGCGGGGGGGCCCCCAGATACG. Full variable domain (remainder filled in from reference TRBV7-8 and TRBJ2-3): GAGVSQSPRYKVAKRGQDVALRCDPISGHVSLFWYQQALGQGPEFLTYFQNEAQLDKSGLPSDRFFAERPEGSVSTLKIQRTQQEDSAVYLCASSVNLAGGPPDTQYFGPGTRLTVL.

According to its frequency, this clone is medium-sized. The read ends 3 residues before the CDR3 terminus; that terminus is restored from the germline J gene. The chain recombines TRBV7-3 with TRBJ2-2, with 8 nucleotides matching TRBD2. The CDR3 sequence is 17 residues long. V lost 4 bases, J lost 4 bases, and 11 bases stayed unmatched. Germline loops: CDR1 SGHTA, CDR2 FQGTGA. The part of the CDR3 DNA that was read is TGTGCCAGCAGCTCTACTAGCGGAGCCGGGGGCACCGGGGAG. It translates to CASSSTSGAGGTGE. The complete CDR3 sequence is CASSSTSGAGGTGELFF.

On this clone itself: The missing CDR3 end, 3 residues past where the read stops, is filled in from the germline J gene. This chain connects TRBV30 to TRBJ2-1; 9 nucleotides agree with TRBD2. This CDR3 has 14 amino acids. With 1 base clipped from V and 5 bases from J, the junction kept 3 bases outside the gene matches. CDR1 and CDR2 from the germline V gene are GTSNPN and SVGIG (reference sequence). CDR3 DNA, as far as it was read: TGTGCCTGGAGTGCCGCGGGGGGGAACAATGAG. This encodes CAWSAAGGNNE. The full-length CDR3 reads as CAWSAAGGNNEQFF.